This note documents a single TCR beta chain sequence. This sample is part of a study of blood T cell repertoires in COVID-19. TCRdb keeps only in-frame clones here, not all; method: immunoSEQ multiplex PCR. Among 320,000 or so clones listed, 75% to 90% were seen once. Germline V gene sequence: CDR1 MDHEN, CDR2 SYDVKM. The CDR3 loop spans 16 amino acids. V was clipped by 4 bases and J by 3 bases, with 19 bases between them. The sequenced material came from PBMCs or T cells enriched from blood (not recorded which). The rearrangement joins TRBV28 to TRBJ2-7; the D gene is possibly TRBD2 (6 bases). This sequence originates from a man aged 60 to 75 who had recovered from COVID-19. The CDR3: CASSSQTSFPRYEQYF. The DNA for the CDR3 is TGTGCCAGCAGTTCCCAGACTAGTTTCCCCCGCTACGAGCAGTACTTC. Filled out from reference TRBV28 and TRBJ2-7, the complete variable domain reads DVKVTQSSRYLVKRTGEKVFLECVQDMDHENMFWYRQDPGLGLRLIYFSYDVKMKEKGDIPEGYSVSREKKERFSLILESASTNQTSMYLCASSSQTSFPRYEQYFGPGTRLTVT.